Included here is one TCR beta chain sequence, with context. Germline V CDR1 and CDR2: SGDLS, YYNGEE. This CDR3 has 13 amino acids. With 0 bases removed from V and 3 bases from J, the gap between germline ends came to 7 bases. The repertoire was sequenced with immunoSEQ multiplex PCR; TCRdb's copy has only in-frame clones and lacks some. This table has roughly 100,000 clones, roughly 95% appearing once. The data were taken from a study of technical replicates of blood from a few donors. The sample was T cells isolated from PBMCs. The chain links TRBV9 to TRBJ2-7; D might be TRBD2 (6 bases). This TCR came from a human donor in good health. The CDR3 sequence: CASSVAGSYEQYF. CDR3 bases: TGTGCCAGCAGCGTAGCCGGGAGCTACGAGCAGTACTTC.